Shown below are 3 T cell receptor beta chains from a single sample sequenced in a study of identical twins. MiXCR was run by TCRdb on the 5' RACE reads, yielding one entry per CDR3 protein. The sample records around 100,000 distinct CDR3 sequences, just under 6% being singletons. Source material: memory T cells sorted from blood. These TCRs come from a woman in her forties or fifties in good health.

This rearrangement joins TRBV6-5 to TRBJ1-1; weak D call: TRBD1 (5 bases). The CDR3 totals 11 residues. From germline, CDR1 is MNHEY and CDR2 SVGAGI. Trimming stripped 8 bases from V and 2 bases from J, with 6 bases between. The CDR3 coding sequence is TGTGCCAGCGGGGGTAACACTGAAGCTTTCTTT. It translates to CASGGNTEAFF.

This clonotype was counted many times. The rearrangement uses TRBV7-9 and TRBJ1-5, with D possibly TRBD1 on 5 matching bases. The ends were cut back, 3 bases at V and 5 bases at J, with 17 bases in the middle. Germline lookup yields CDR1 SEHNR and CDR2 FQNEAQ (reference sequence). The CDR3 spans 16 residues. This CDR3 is CASSFGSGTVHQPQHF. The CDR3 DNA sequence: TGTGCCAGCAGCTTTGGATCCGGGACGGTGCATCAGCCCCAGCATTTT.

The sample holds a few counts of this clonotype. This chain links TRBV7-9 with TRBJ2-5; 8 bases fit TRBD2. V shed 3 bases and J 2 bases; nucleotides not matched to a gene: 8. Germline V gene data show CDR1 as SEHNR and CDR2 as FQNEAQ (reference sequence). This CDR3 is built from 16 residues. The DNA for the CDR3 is TGTGCCAGCAGCTTCTATAGCGGGAATAGGCAAGAGACCCAGTACTTC. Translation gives CASSFYSGNRQETQYF.